One sample yielded the 11 T cell receptor beta chains listed below, sequenced in a study of CXCR3-negative and CXCR3-positive naive CD8 T cells. The study made its TRB cDNA libraries by 5' RACE, adding UMI labels. TCRdb reanalyzed the 5' RACE reads, giving one entry per CDR3 protein sequence and no DNA. The sample table includes 56,000 or so distinct CDR3 sequences. Sequencing was performed on memory CD8+ T cells from blood. Receptor source: a human donor in good health. Some clones in this sample may be carry-over from other donors' samples.

The V gene is TRBV7-2, the J gene TRBJ2-7; the D call of TRBD1 rests on TCRdb alone, since no DNA is present to check it. Germline V lookup: CDR1 SGHTA, CDR2 FQGNSA. This CDR3 is built from 17 residues. The CDR3 sequence is CASSLQGLGGFSYEQYF.

J is TRBJ2-7 and V is TRBV11-3; TCRdb calls TRBD1, which cannot be checked without DNA. This CDR3 spans 13 amino acids. Germline loops: CDR1 SGHNT, CDR2 YENEEA. The CDR3 sequence: CASSRPEGNEQYF.

The chain couples TRBV20-1 to TRBJ2-5; absent DNA, TCRdb's TRBD2 call cannot be checked. The CDR3 is made up of 13 amino acids. Germline values: CDR1 DFQATT, CDR2 SNEGSKA (reference sequence). Here the CDR3 reads CSARDVGRETQYF.

The chain employs TRBV9 and TRBJ1-2. Germline-derived CDR1 and CDR2 are SGDLS and YYNGEE. There are 14 residues in the CDR3. The CDR3 here is CASSGTEPYYGYTF.

The gene calls are TRBV29-1 and TRBJ2-7. This CDR3 comprises 12 residues. CDR1 is SQVTM and CDR2 is ANQGSEA in the germline V gene. CDR3: CSAHAVGDEQYF.

The CDR3: CASSSTVGDQPQHF. This sequence joins TRBV7-9 and TRBJ1-5. The CDR3 loop spans 14 amino acids. Per the germline V gene, CDR1 is SEHNR and CDR2 is FQNEAQ (reference sequence).

The genes are TRBV29-1 and TRBJ2-1; TCRdb designates TRBD2, a call that cannot be tested without DNA. Germline lookup yields CDR1 SQVTM and CDR2 ANQGSEA. The CDR3 has 14 amino acids. Here the CDR3 reads CSVELAGGDNEQFF.

The chain couples TRBV7-2 to TRBJ2-3. The V gene's germline CDR1 is SGHTA and CDR2 FQGNSA. The CDR3 has 14 amino acids. The CDR3 protein is CASSLAGVTDTQYF.

The CDR3 sequence is CASSSTGGLNQPQHF. The V call is TRBV7-9, the J call TRBJ1-5; TCRdb's D call of TRBD1 is untestable without DNA. The CDR3 runs 15 residues. Germline values: CDR1 SEHNR, CDR2 FQNEAQ (reference sequence).

The rearrangement joins TRBV6-5 to TRBJ2-1; TCRdb indicates TRBD1, and absent DNA this call remains unverified. This CDR3 spans 15 amino acids. The germline gives CDR1 MNHEY, CDR2 SVGAGI. The CDR3 sequence is CASSYSTGTASEQFF.

This chain uses TRBV7-2 with TRBJ2-7. The germline V gene encodes CDR1 SGHTA and CDR2 FQGNSA. CDR3 length equals 15 residues. This chain's CDR3 is CASSLWPLGSYEQYF.